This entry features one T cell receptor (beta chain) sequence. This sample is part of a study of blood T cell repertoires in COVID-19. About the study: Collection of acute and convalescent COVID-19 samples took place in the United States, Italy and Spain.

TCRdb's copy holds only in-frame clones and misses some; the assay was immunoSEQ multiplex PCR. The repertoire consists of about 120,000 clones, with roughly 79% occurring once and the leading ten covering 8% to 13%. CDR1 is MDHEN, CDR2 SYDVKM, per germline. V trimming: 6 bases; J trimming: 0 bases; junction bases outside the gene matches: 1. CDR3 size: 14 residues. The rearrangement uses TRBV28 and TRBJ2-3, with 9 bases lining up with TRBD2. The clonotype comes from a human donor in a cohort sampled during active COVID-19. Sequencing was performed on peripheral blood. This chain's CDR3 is CASRTSGSTDTQYF. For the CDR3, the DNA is TGTGCCAGCAGAACTAGCGGGAGCACAGATACGCAGTATTTT.